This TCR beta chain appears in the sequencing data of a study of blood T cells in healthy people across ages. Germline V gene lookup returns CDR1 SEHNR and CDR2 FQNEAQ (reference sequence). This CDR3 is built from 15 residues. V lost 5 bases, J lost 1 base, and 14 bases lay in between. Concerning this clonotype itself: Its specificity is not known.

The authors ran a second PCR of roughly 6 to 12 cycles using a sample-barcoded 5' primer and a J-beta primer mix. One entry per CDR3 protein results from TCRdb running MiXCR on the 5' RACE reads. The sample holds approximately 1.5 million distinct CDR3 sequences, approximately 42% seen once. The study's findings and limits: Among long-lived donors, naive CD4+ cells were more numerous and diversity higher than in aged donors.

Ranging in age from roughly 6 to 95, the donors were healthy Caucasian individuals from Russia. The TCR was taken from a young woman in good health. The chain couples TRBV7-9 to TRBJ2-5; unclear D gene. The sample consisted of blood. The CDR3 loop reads CASSPASRSQETQYF. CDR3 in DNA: TGTGCCAGCAGCCCCGCGTCCCGGAGCCAAGAGACCCAGTACTTC.